This T cell receptor beta chain emerged from a study of shared clonotypes between healthy human individuals. Data came from immunoSEQ multiplex PCR; TCRdb stores just in-frame clones and leaves some out. Of 2.5 million or so clones listed, roughly 92% are singletons. V lost 6 bases, J lost 9 bases, and 15 bases lay in between. The CDR3 is made up of 14 amino acids. The germline CDR1 and CDR2 sequences are SGHTA and FQGNSA. The chain uses TRBV7-2 and TRBJ1-6; D is unresolved. The receptor comes from a young man in good health. The source material was naive CD4+ T cells sorted from blood. Stated subset: CD45RA+ positively selected. The DNA for the CDR3 is TGTGCCAGCAGATCCGACCTGGCGGGTTCACCCCTCCACTTT. It is translated as CASRSDLAGSPLHF.